The sequence of this T cell receptor beta chain was determined in a study of blood T cell repertoires in COVID-19. Study summary: T cells, B-cell-depleted T cells, or PBMCs provided the cDNA or gDNA that served as material.

TCRdb keeps only in-frame clones here, not all; method: immunoSEQ multiplex PCR. The top ten clones hold about 1.5% of a sample with around 140,000 clones, roughly 80% of them seen once. The CDR3 length is 14 residues. Germline loops: CDR1 SNHLY, CDR2 FYNNEI. The trim removed 8 bases at V and 6 bases at J, leaving 6 bases unmatched. This chain links TRBV2 with TRBJ1-6, with 8 nucleotides matching TRBD1. The sample taken for sequencing was peripheral blood. The source of this sequence is a man aged 55 to 69 with acute or convalescent COVID-19. DNA for the CDR3: TGTGCCAGCTTTGGAGGACAGGGTAATTCACCCCTCCACTTT. Translation: CASFGGQGNSPLHF. Filled out from reference TRBV2 and TRBJ1-6, the complete variable domain reads EPEVTQTPSHQVTQMGQEVILRCVPISNHLYFYWYRQILGQKVEFLVSFYNNEISEKSEIFDDQFSVERPDGSNFTLKIRSTKLEDSAMYFCASFGGQGNSPLHFGNGTRLTVT.